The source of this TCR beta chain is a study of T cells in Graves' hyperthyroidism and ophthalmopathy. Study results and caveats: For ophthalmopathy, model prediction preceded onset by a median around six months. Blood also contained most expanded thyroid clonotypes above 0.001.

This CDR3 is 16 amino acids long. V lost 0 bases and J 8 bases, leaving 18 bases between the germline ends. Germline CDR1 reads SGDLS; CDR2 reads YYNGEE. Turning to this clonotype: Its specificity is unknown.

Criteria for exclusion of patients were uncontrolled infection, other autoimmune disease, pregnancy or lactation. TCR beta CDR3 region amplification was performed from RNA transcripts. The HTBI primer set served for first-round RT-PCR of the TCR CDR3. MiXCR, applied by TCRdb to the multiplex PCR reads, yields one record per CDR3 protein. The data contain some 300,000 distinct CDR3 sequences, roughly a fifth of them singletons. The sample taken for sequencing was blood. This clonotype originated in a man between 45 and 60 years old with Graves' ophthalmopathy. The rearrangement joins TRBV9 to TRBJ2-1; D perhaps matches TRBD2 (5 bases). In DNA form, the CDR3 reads TGTGCCAGCAGCGTAGGTTTAGCGCCCGGTATGGATGAGCAGTTCTTC. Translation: CASSVGLAPGMDEQFF. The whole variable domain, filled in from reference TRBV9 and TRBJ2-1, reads DSGVTQTPKHLITATGQRVTLRCSPRSGDLSVYWYQQSLDQGLQFLIQYYNGEERAKGNILERFSAQQFPDLHSELNLSSLELGDSALYFCASSVGLAPGMDEQFFGPGTRLTVL.